The 22 T cell receptor beta chains reported below all come from one sample, sequenced in a study of regulatory T cells in long-lasting Graves disease (dated by TCRdb to about 2021). The time point label, as the study defines it: newly diagnosed GD, antithyroid drugs for less than 3 months. For both TCR sequencing and RNA sequencing, RNA was extracted from PBMCs in TRIzol. Library generation was performed with multiplex PCR. These reads were obtained on an Illumina HiSeq 4000. iRepertoire HTBI primers and Arm-PCR amplification of CDR3 regions were used to construct TCR beta libraries. TCRdb reran the public reads through fastp at Q25 and MiXCR, keeping productive beta chains. When rows share a CDR3 protein, they turn into one entry using the most common DNA and genes. Recorded for this sample are roughly 420,000 distinct CDR3 sequences; around 15% of them occurred a single time. The ten top clones hold roughly 20% of the sample.

Sequencing used peripheral blood mononuclear cells (PBMCs), obtained at new diagnosis, from a patient treated with antithyroid drugs. The receptors originated from a female donor with Graves disease.

This clonotype was counted many times. V gene TRBV4-3 combines with J gene TRBJ1-1, with unresolved D. Between the trimmed V and J ends, which lost 3 bases and 0 bases, there was a span of 8 bases. Per germline, CDR1 LGHNA and CDR2 YSLEER. CDR3 length: 14 amino acids. DNA for the CDR3: TGCGCCAGCAGCCATACCAGGCTGAACACTGAAGCTTTCTTT. It specifies CASSHTRLNTEAFF.

In its sample, this clonotype was seen many times. The CDR3 sequence is CASRAGTGSYNEQFF. CDR3 in DNA: TGTGCCAGCAGAGCCGGGACAGGGTCCTACAATGAGCAGTTCTTC. The gene calls are TRBV6-1 and TRBJ2-1; TRBD1 agrees at 9 bases. CDR3 length: 15 residues. Trimming removed 6 bases from V and 1 base from J; junction bases left unmatched: 4. Germline CDR1 MNHNS, CDR2 SASEGT.

The chain recombines TRBV5-4 with TRBJ2-1, with 13 nucleotides matching TRBD2. CDR3 size: 15 residues. The trim removed 7 bases at V and 6 bases at J, leaving 7 bases unmatched. CDR1 SGHNT and CDR2 YYREEE come from the germline V gene (reference sequence). The CDR3 region has the DNA TGTGCCAGCGGAACTAGCGGGAGGGGGGTCAATGAGCAGTTCTTC. Residues: CASGTSGRGVNEQFF.

The table lists this clonotype with many counts. The chain is built from TRBV20-1 and TRBJ2-3; D might be TRBD1 (6 bases). Per the germline V gene, CDR1 is DFQATT and CDR2 is SNEGSKA (reference sequence). The V end lost 3 bases, the J end lost 11 bases, and 21 bases lay between the germline ends. The CDR3 contains 14 residues. CDR3 loop: CSARPGHPLGEQYF. The CDR3 DNA sequence: TGCAGTGCTAGGCCGGGACACCCGCTCGGTGAGCAGTATTTT.

In its sample, this clonotype was seen many times. This chain joins TRBV4-1 and TRBJ1-1; the D is unclear. Germline V gene sequence: CDR1 MGHRA, CDR2 YSYEKL. The V end was cut by 0 bases, the J end by 5 bases, with 10 bases between. This CDR3 is 14 amino acids long. The CDR3, as DNA: TGCGCCAGCAGCCAAGACAGTTATCGAACTGAAGCTTTCTTT. Translation gives CASSQDSYRTEAFF.

This clonotype was observed many times. The CDR3 reads CSARRQGNEQFF. In DNA form, the CDR3 reads TGCAGTGCTAGAAGGCAGGGCAATGAGCAGTTCTTC. The chain is built from TRBV20-1 and TRBJ2-1; tentatively, D is TRBD1 (5 bases). Germline loops: CDR1 DFQATT, CDR2 SNEGSKA (reference sequence). The V and J ends lost 2 bases and 6 bases respectively, with 8 bases between them. This CDR3 comprises 12 residues.

This clonotype was seen ten or more times. CDR3: CASSVVGDSPLHF. CDR3 nucleotide sequence: TGTGCCAGCAGCGTAGTCGGGGATTCACCCCTCCACTTT. This sequence joins TRBV9 and TRBJ1-6; no clear D gene. V dropped 0 bases and J dropped 8 bases, with 6 bases sitting between them. The CDR3 sequence is 13 residues long. Germline-derived CDR1 and CDR2 are SGDLS and YYNGEE.

This clonotype was seen repeatedly, ten times or more. The chain employs TRBV6-1 and TRBJ1-1, with D perhaps TRBD1 (5 bases). The length of the CDR3 is 13 residues. Deletions cut 4 bases from V and 3 bases from J, with 9 bases between. Germline V CDR1 and CDR2: MNHNS, SASEGT. The CDR3 nucleotides are TGTGCCAGCAGTGCAGGAGGGGACACTGAAGCTTTCTTT. It specifies CASSAGGDTEAFF.

This clonotype was counted at least ten times. V and J are TRBV19 and TRBJ1-1; D perhaps matches TRBD1 (5 bases). Trimming cost V 3 bases and J 0 bases, with 11 bases left between them. The CDR3 totals 15 residues. Germline loops: CDR1 LNHDA, CDR2 SQIVND (reference sequence). Here the CDR3 reads CASSINRRMNTEAFF. CDR3 bases: TGTGCCAGTAGTATTAACAGGAGAATGAACACTGAAGCTTTCTTT.

Many counts were recorded for this clonotype. V is TRBV20-1 and J is TRBJ1-1; D gene uncertain. Germline CDR1 DFQATT, CDR2 SNEGSKA (reference sequence). The CDR3 covers 11 residues. The germline V and J ends were trimmed by 6 bases and 6 bases, with 11 bases remaining between them. Here the CDR3 reads CSANPGAEAFF. The CDR3 DNA reads as TGCAGTGCAAACCCCGGGGCTGAAGCTTTCTTT.

The chain employs TRBV28 and TRBJ2-2, with 11 nucleotides matching TRBD2. The V and J ends lost 6 bases and 4 bases, in that order; junction bases with no gene match: 10. CDR1 MDHEN and CDR2 SYDVKM come from the germline V gene. The CDR3 spans 17 residues. This CDR3 reads CASSQLAGGRPTGELFF. Written as DNA, the CDR3 is TGTGCCAGCAGCCAATTAGCGGGAGGGCGTCCCACCGGGGAGCTGTTTTTT.

This clonotype was detected many times. V and J are TRBV12-3 or TRBV12-4 and TRBJ2-3; possibly TRBD1 for D (6 bases). The CDR3 is 14 residues long. V lost 6 bases to trimming and J lost 1 base, with 11 bases between them. The CDR3 DNA sequence: TGTGCCAGCAGACCCCGACAGGGCACAGATACGCAGTATTTT. This codes for CASRPRQGTDTQYF.

This clonotype was found many times. The rearrangement links TRBV19 to TRBJ1-1, with 7 nucleotides matching TRBD1. Unmatched junction bases numbered 11, after V lost 8 bases and J lost 5 bases. The CDR3 length is 14 residues. Germline CDR1 and CDR2: LNHDA and SQIVND (reference sequence). CDR3 in DNA: TGTGCCAGTGAACAGGGGAGATTGGGGACTGAAGCTTTCTTT. It specifies CASEQGRLGTEAFF. Full variable domain (outside the CDR3, taken from reference TRBV19 and TRBJ1-1): DGGITQSPKYLFRKEGQNVTLSCEQNLNHDAMYWYRQDPGQGLRLIYYSQIVNDFQKGDIAEGYSVSREKKESFPLTVTSAQKNPTAFYLCASEQGRLGTEAFFGQGTRLTVV.

There are many counts of this clonotype. The chain has TRBV11-2 and TRBJ2-5; D is unclear. Germline V gives CDR1 SGHAT, CDR2 FQNNGV. V was cut by 4 bases and J by 5 bases, with 5 bases left in between. This CDR3 is built from 11 residues. CDR3 sequence reads: CASSSAETQYF. The CDR3 region has the DNA TGTGCCAGCAGCTCGGCGGAGACCCAGTACTTC.

This clonotype was counted at least ten times. The genes are TRBV12-3 or TRBV12-4 and TRBJ2-7, with D tentatively TRBD1 (7 bases). The CDR3 covers 14 residues. V was trimmed by 7 bases and J by 4 bases, leaving 17 bases between them. This CDR3 reads CASTFDREAYEQYF. The CDR3 region has the DNA TGTGCCAGCACTTTCGACAGGGAGGCGTACGAGCAGTACTTC.

This clonotype appeared a few times. The rearrangement joins TRBV6-2 or TRBV6-3 to TRBJ2-1; 8 nucleotides agree with TRBD2. The V segment lost 6 bases and the J segment 5 bases; nucleotides outside the gene matches: 15. CDR1 is MNHEY and CDR2 is SVGEGT in the germline V gene. The CDR3 loop spans 17 amino acids. The CDR3 loop reads CASSESPSGGAHNEQFF. CDR3 nucleotide sequence: TGTGCCAGCAGCGAATCTCCCTCGGGGGGGGCCCACAATGAGCAGTTCTTC.

This clonotype was seen a few times. Possible read error: a much larger clone is one base away. The J gene is TRBJ1-1, the V gene TRBV18, with 12 nucleotides matching TRBD1. The CDR3 has 14 amino acids. The germline CDR1 and CDR2 sequences are KGHSH and LQKENI. The CDR3 sequence is CASSRDRGLSEASF. Written as DNA, the CDR3 is TGTGCCAGCTCACGGGACAGGGGGCTTAGTGAAGCTTCCTTT.

This clonotype was seen many times. This sequence joins TRBV12-3 or TRBV12-4 and TRBJ1-5; no clear D gene. The CDR3 is 17 residues long. Trimming pared 6 bases from V and 0 bases from J, leaving 18 bases between. The CDR3 DNA reads as TGTGCCAGCAGCTATACGCCAGATAAATATAGCAATCAGCCCCAGCATTTT. Translating it yields CASSYTPDKYSNQPQHF.

This chain joins TRBV19 and TRBJ1-2; TRBD1 is a possible D gene (5 bases). V was pared by 0 bases and J by 6 bases, with 11 bases between. CDR3 length: 14 amino acids. Germline CDR1 LNHDA, CDR2 SQIVND (reference sequence). For the CDR3, the DNA is TGTGCCAGTAGTATAGATCCCAGGGACGATGGCTACACCTTC. Protein: CASSIDPRDDGYTF.

This clonotype came up many times. V and J are TRBV24-1 and TRBJ1-2; weak D call: TRBD1 (5 bases). This CDR3 spans 17 amino acids. V gave up 5 bases and J gave up 1 base, with 19 bases separating them. The germline CDR1 and CDR2 sequences are KGHDR and SFDVKD. The CDR3 sequence: CATSGGPVGTNNYGYTF. CDR3 DNA: TGTGCCACCAGTGGGGGACCTGTCGGGACGAATAACTATGGCTACACCTTC.

Comment on this clonotype: Its ends do not fully match the called genes, so a read error is possible. This sequence joins TRBV5-4 and TRBJ2-3, with D tentatively TRBD2 (6 bases). The CDR3 extends over 15 amino acids. Germline V gene sequence: CDR1 SGHNT, CDR2 YYREEE (reference sequence). CDR3 in amino acids: CASSFRDFITDTRYF. The CDR3 nucleotides read TGTGCCAGCAGCTTCCGGGACTTCATCACAGATACGCGGTATTTT.

Many counts were recorded for this clonotype. V usage is TRBV11-2 and J usage is TRBJ2-7; D is undetermined. V lost 1 base and J lost 6, with 4 bases in between. This CDR3 region has 11 residues. CDR1 SGHAT and CDR2 FQNNGV come from the germline V gene. The CDR3 nucleotides are TGTGCCAGCAGCTTAGGTCTCGAGCAGTACTTC. Translated: CASSLGLEQYF.